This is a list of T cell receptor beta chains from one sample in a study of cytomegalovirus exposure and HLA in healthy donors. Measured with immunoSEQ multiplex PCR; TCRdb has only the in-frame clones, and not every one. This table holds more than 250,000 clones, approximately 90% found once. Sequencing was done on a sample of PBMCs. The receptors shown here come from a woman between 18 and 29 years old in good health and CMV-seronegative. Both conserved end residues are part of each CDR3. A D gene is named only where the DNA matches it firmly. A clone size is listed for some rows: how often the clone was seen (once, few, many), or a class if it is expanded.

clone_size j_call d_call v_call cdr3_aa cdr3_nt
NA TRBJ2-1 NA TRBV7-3 CASSLRPIGYNEQFF TGTGCCAGCAGCTTACGCCCAATCGGGTACAATGAGCAGTTCTTC
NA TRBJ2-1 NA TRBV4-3 CASSQDRFAPGTYNEQFF TGCGCCAGCAGCCAAGATCGGTTCGCCCCTGGGACTTACAATGAGCAGTTCTTC
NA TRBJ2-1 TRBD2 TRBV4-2 CASSQGGSAYNEQFF TGTGCCAGCAGCCAAGGCGGGAGCGCCTACAATGAGCAGTTCTTC
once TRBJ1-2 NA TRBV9 CASSGRTAAYGYTF TGTGCCAGCAGCGGTCGGACAGCCGCCTATGGCTACACCTTC
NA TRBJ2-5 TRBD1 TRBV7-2 CASSGQGHETQYF TGTGCCAGCAGCGGACAGGGGCACGAGACCCAGTACTTC
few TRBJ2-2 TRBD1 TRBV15 CATSTDRAGTGELFF TGTGCCACCAGCACGGACAGGGCGGGCACCGGGGAGCTGTTTTTT
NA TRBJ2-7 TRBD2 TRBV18 CASSPGLAGIYEQYF TGTGCCAGCTCACCAGGGTTAGCGGGAATCTACGAGCAGTACTTC
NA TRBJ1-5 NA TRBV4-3 CASSQDSIGNQPQHF TGCGCCAGCAGCCAAGACAGTATTGGCAATCAGCCCCAGCATTTT
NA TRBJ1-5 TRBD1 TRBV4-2 CASSQEGTGGGQPQHF TGTGCCAGCAGCCAAGAAGGGACAGGGGGAGGTCAGCCCCAGCATTTT
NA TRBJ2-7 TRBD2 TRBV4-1 CASSPRASGPNPFTYEQYF TGCGCCAGCAGCCCACGGGCTAGCGGGCCAAACCCATTTACCTACGAGCAGTACTTC
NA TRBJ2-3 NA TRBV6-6 CASRPDRTSTDTQYF TGTGCCAGCAGGCCGGACAGAACTAGCACAGATACGCAGTATTTT
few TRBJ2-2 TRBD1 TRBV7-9 CASSQRDPTGAGFTGELFF TGTGCCAGCAGCCAACGCGACCCGACAGGGGCCGGATTCACCGGGGAGCTGTTTTTT
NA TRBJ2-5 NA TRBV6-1 CASSRTSQTQYF TGTGCCAGCAGCCGGACAAGCCAGACCCAGTACTTC
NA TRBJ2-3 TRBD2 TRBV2 CASSLATSGFSTDTQYF TGTGCCAGCAGTCTCGCGACTAGCGGCTTTAGCACAGATACGCAGTATTTT
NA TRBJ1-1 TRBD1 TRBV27 CASSRDRINTEAFF TGTGCCAGCAGTCGGGACAGGATAAACACTGAAGCTTTCTTT
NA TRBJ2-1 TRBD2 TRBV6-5 CASSTGLAGVTEQFF TGTGCCAGCAGTACAGGACTAGCGGGAGTTACTGAGCAGTTCTTC
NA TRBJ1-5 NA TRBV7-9 CASSLGGQSYSNQPQHF TGTGCCAGCAGCTTAGGGGGCCAGTCCTATAGCAATCAGCCCCAGCATTTT
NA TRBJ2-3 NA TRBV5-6 CASSPRQSITQYF TGTGCCAGCAGCCCCCGTCAGTCCATTACGCAGTATTTT
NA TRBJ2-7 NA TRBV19 CASSGHSQGYEQYF TGTGCCAGTAGTGGACACAGCCAGGGTTACGAGCAGTACTTC
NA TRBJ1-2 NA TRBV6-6 CASRGKAGQLYGYTF TGTGCCAGCAGGGGAAAAGCGGGGCAGTTATATGGCTACACCTTC
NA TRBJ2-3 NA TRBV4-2 CASSQVGPGLITDTQYF TGTGCCAGCAGCCAAGTCGGACCCGGACTCATCACAGATACGCAGTATTTT
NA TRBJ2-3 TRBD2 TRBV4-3 CASSQAPAGGGTDTQYF TGCGCCAGCAGCCAAGCACCAGCGGGAGGGGGGACAGATACGCAGTATTTT
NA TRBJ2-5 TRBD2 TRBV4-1 CASSRSFLGGETQYF TGCGCCAGCAGCCGCTCTTTCCTGGGAGGGGAGACCCAGTACTTC
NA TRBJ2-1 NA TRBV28 CASSLRAGWFF TGTGCCAGCAGCCTAAGGGCAGGGTGGTTCTTC
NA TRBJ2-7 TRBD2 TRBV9 CASSVGDSGIIDEQYF TGTGCCAGCAGCGTAGGGGATAGCGGGATAATCGACGAGCAGTACTTC
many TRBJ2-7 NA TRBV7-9 CASSPLIPGEQYF TGTGCCAGCAGCCCTCTGATACCGGGCGAGCAGTACTTC
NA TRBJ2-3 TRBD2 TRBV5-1 CASSHPTSGTDTQYF TGCGCCAGCAGCCACCCGACTAGCGGGACGGATACGCAGTATTTT
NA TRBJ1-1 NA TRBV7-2 CASSLALTGLTEAFF TGTGCCAGCAGCTTAGCCCTTACAGGGCTCACTGAAGCTTTCTTT
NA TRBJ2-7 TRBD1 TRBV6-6 CASREAGQGAYEQYF TGTGCCAGCAGGGAGGCGGGACAGGGAGCCTACGAGCAGTACTTC
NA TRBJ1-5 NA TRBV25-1 CASSGTGSNQPQHF TGTGCCAGCAGTGGCACAGGATCCAATCAGCCCCAGCATTTT
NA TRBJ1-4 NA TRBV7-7 CASSLSTGLGEKLFF TGTGCCAGCAGCTTATCAACAGGGTTAGGAGAAAAACTGTTTTTT
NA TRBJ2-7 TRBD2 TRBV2 CARIAGGLVHEQYF TGTGCCAGGATAGCGGGAGGGCTCGTACACGAGCAGTACTTC
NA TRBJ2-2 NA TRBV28 CASSLWTVTGELFF TGTGCCAGCAGTTTGTGGACAGTCACCGGGGAGCTGTTTTTT
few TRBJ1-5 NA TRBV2 CASSESRGGNQPQHF TGTGCCAGCAGTGAGTCCAGGGGCGGCAATCAGCCCCAGCATTTT
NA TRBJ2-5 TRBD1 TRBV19 CASSIETGGGLGTQYF TGTGCCAGTAGTATAGAGACAGGGGGAGGCTTAGGGACCCAGTACTTC
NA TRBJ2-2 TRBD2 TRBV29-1 CSVLAGGTGELFF TGCAGCGTTCTAGCGGGAGGGACCGGGGAGCTGTTTTTT
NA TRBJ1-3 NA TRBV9 CASSGQGSGNTIYF TGTGCCAGCAGCGGACAAGGTTCAGGAAACACCATATATTTT
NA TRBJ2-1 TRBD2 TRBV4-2 CASGEGTSGLYNEQFF TGTGCCAGCGGAGAAGGGACTAGCGGCCTATACAATGAGCAGTTCTTC
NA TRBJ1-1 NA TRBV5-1 CASSLETAGLNTEAFF TGCGCCAGCAGCTTGGAGACAGCAGGCCTAAACACTGAAGCTTTCTTT
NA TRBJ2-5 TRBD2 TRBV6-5 CASSHYAGEGETQYF TGTGCCAGCAGTCACTACGCGGGGGAGGGAGAGACCCAGTACTTC
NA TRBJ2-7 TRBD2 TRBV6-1 CASSEVGLAGAYEQYF TGTGCCAGCAGTGAAGTAGGACTAGCGGGGGCCTACGAGCAGTACTTC
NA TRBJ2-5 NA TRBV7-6 CASSPQARQSETQYF TGTGCCAGCAGCCCCCAAGCCAGACAGTCTGAGACCCAGTACTTC
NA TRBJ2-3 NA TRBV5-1 CASSLGSPLTDTQYF TGCGCCAGCAGCTTGGGAAGCCCCCTAACAGATACGCAGTATTTT
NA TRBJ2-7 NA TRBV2 CASSFVGGYEQYF TGTGCCAGCAGTTTTGTGGGGGGCTACGAGCAGTACTTC
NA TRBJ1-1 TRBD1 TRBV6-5 CASSYSPGQGAEAFF TGTGCCAGCAGTTACTCTCCGGGACAGGGGGCCGAAGCTTTCTTT
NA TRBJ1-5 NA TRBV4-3 CASSQDSGQPQHF TGCGCCAGCAGCCAAGATTCCGGTCAGCCCCAGCATTTT
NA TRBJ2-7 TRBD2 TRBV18 CASSPQREYYEQYF TGTGCCAGCTCACCACAGCGGGAGTACTACGAGCAGTACTTC
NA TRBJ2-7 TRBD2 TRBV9 CASSGGSGNEQYF TGTGCCAGCAGCGGGGGGAGCGGGAACGAGCAGTACTTC
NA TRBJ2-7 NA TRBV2 CAGKVTPSYEQYF TGTGCCGGAAAAGTGACTCCTTCCTACGAGCAGTACTTC
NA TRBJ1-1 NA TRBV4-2 CASSQDLGSEAFF TGTGCCAGCAGCCAAGATCTAGGGAGTGAAGCTTTCTTT
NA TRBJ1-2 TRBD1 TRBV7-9 CASSGQGAGNYGYTF TGTGCCAGCAGTGGACAGGGGGCTGGAAACTATGGCTACACCTTC
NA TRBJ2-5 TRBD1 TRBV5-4 CASSWSGTGWGETQYF TGTGCCAGCAGCTGGTCTGGGACAGGGTGGGGAGAGACCCAGTACTTC
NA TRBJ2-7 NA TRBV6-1 CASSENRLSGQYF TGTGCCAGCAGTGAAAACAGGCTTTCTGGGCAGTACTTC
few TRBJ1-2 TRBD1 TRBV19 CASRGTGDALRYGYTF TGTGCCAGTAGGGGAACAGGGGATGCGCTTCGGTATGGCTACACCTTC
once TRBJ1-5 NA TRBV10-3 CAPQPSPGNGYSNQPQHF TGTGCCCCCCAGCCGAGCCCAGGGAACGGCTATAGCAATCAGCCCCAGCATTTT
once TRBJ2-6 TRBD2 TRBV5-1 CASSLVLAGGSGANVLTF TGCGCCAGCAGCTTGGTACTAGCGGGGGGCTCTGGGGCCAACGTCCTGACTTTC
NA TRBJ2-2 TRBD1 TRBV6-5 CASRPGTENTGELFF TGTGCCAGCAGACCCGGGACAGAGAACACCGGGGAGCTGTTTTTT
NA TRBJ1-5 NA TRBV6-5 CASSDRVDQPQHF TGTGCCAGCAGTGACCGGGTCGATCAGCCCCAGCATTTT